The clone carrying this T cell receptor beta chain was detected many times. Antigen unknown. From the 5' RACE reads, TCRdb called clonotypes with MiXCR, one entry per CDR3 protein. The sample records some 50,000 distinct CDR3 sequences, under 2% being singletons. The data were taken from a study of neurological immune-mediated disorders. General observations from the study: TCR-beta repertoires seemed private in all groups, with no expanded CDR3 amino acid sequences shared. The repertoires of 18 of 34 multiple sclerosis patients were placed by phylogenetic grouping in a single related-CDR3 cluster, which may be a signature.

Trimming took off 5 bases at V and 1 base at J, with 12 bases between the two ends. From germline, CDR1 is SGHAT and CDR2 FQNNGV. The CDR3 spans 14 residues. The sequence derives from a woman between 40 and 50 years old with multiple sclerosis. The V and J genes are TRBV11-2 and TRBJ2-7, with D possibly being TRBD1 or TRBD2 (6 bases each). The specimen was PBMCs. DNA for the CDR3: TGTGCCAGCAGCCGAGGGGGAGGATCCTACGAGCAGTACTTC. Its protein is CASSRGGGSYEQYF. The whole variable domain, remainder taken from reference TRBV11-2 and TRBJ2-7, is EAGVAQSPRYKIIEKRQSVAFWCNPISGHATLYWYQQILGQGPKLLIQFQNNGVVDDSQLPKDRFSAERLKGVDSTLKIQPAKLEDSAVYLCASSRGGGSYEQYFGPGTRLTVT.